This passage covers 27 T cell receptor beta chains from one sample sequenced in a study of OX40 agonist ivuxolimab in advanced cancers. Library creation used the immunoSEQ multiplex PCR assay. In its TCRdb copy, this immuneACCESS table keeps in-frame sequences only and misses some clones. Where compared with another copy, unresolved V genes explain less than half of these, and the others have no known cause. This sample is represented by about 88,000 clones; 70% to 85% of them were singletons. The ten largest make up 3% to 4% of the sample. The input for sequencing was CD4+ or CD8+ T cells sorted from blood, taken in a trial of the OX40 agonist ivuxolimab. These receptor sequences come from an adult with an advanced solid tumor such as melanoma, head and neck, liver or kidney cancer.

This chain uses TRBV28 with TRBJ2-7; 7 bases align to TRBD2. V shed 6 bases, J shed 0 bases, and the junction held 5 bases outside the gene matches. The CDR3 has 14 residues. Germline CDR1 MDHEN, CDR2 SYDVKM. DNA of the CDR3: TGTGCCAGCAGACGGGAGGCGAGCTCCTACGAGCAGTACTTC. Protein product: CASRREASSYEQYF.

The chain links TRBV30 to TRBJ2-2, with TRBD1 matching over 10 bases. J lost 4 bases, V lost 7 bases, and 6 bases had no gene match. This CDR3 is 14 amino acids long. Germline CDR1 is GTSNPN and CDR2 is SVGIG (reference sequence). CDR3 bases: TGTGCCTTGGGACAGGGGCTAACCACCGGGGAGCTGTTTTTT. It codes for CALGQGLTTGELFF.

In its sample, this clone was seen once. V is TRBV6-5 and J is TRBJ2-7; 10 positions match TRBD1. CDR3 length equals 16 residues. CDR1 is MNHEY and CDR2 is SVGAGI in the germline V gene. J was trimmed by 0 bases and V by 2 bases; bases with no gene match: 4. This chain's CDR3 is CASSYEGTGVSYEQYF. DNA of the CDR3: TGTGCCAGCAGTTACGAAGGGACAGGGGTCTCCTACGAGCAGTACTTC.

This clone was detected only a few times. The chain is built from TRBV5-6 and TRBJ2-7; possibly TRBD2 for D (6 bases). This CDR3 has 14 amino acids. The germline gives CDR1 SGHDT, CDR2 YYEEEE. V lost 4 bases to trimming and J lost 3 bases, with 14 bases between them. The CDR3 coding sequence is TGTGCCAGCAGCCGGGGGTTGGGGAACTACGAGCAGTACTTC. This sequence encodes CASSRGLGNYEQYF.

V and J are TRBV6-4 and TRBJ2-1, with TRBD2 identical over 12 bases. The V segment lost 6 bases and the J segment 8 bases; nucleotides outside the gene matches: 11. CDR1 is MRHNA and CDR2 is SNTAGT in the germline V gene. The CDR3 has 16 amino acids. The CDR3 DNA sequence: TGTGCCAGCAGCAGGACTAGCGGGGTCCCCGAGCATGAGCAGTTCTTC. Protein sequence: CASSRTSGVPEHEQFF.

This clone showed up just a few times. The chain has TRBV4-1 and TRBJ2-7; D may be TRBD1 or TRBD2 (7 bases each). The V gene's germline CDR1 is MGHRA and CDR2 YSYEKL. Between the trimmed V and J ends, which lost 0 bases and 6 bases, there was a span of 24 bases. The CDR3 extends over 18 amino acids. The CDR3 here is CASSQDYLGGRGGVEQYF. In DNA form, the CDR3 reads TGCGCCAGCAGCCAAGATTATCTTGGCGGGAGAGGGGGCGTCGAGCAGTACTTC.

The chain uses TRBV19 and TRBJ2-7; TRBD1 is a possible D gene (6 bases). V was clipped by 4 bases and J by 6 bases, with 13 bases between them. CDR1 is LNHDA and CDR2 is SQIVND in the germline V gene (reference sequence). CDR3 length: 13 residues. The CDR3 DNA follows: TGTGCCAGTAGTAAACTACAGGGCGCCGAGCAGTACTTC. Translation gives CASSKLQGAEQYF.

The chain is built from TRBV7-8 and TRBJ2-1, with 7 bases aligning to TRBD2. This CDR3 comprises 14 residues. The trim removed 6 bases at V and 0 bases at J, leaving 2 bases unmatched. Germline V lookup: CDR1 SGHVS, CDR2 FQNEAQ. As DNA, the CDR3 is TGTGCCAGCAGAGCGGGGAGCTCCTACAATGAGCAGTTCTTC. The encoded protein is CASRAGSSYNEQFF.

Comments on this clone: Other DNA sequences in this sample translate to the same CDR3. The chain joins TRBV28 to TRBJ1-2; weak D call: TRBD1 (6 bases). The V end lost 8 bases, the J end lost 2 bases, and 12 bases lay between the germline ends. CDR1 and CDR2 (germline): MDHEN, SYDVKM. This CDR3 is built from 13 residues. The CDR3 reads CASVPRGNYGYTF. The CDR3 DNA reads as TGTGCCAGCGTTCCTAGGGGGAACTATGGCTACACCTTC.

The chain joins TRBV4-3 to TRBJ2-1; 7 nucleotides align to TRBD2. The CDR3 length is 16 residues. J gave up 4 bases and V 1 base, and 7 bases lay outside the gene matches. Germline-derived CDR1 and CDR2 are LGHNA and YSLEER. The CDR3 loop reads CASSQVGGGNYNEQFF. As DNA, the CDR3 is TGCGCCAGCAGCCAAGTTGGGGGAGGGAATTACAATGAGCAGTTCTTC.

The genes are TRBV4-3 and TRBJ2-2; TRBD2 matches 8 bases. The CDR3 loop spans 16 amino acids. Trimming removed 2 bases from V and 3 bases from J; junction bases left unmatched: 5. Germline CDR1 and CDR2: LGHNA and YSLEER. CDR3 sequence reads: CASSQLTGGDTGELFF. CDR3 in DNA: TGCGCCAGCAGCCAACTGACGGGAGGGGACACCGGGGAGCTGTTTTTT.

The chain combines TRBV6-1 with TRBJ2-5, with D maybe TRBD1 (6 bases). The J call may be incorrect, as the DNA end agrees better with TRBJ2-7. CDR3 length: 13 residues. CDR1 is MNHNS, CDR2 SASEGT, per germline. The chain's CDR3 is CATQEGQSYEQYF. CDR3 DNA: TGTGCCACTCAAGAAGGACAGTCCTACGAGCAGTACTTC.

The CDR3 bases are TGTGCCAGTAGTATCGGGGTCATGAACACTGAAGCTTTCTTT. It specifies CASSIGVMNTEAFF. The J gene is TRBJ1-1, the V gene TRBV19; no clear D. In germline, CDR1 is LNHDA, CDR2 SQIVND (reference sequence). The V end lost 3 bases, the J end lost 0 bases, and 8 bases lay between the germline ends. There are 14 residues in the CDR3.

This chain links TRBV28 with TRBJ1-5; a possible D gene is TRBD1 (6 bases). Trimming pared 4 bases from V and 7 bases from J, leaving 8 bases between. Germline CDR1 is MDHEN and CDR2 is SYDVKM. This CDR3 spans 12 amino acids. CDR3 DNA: TGTGCCAGCAGTTCTCAGGGGCAGCCCCAGCATTTT. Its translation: CASSSQGQPQHF.

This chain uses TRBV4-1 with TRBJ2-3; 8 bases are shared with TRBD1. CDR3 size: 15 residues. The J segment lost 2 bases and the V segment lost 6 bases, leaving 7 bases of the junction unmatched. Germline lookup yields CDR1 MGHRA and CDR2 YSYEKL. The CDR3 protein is CASRQGDFSTDTQYF. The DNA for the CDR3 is TGCGCCAGCAGACAGGGGGACTTTTCCACAGATACGCAGTATTTT.

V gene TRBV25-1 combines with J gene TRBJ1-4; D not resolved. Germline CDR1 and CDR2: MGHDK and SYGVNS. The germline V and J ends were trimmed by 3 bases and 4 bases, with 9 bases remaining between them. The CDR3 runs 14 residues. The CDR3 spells CASSDASYNEKLFF. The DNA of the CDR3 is TGTGCCAGCAGTGATGCAAGTTATAATGAAAAACTGTTTTTT.

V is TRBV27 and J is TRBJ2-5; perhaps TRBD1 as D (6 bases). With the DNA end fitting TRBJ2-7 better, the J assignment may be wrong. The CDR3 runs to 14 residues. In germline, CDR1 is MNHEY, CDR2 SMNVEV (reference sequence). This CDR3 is CASSSWGQSYEQYF. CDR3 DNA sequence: TGTGCCAGCAGTTCGTGGGGGCAGTCCTACGAGCAGTACTTC.

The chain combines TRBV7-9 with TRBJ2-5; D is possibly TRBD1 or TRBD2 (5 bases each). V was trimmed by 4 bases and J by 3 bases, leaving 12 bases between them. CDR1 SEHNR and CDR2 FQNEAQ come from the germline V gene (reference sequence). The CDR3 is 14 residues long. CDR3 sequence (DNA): TGTGCCAGCAGCTCCAAGGGACCGAAAGAGACCCAGTACTTC. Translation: CASSSKGPKETQYF. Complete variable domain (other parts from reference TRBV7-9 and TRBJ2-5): DTGVSQNPRHKITKRGQNVTFRCDPISEHNRLYWYRQTLGQGPEFLTYFQNEAQLEKSRLLSDRFSAERPKGSFSTLEIQRTEQGDSAMYLCASSSKGPKETQYFGPGTRLLVL.

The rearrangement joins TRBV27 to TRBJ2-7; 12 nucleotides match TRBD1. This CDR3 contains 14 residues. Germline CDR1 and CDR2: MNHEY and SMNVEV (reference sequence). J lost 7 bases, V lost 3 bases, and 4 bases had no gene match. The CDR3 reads CASSLGQGAIEQYF. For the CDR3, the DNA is TGTGCCAGCAGTTTGGGACAGGGGGCTATTGAGCAGTACTTC.

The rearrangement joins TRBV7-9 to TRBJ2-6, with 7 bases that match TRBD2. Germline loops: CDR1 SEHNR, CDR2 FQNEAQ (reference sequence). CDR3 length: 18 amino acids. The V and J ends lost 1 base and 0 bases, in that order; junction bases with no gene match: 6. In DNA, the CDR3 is TGTGCCAGCAGCTTAGGTCGGGGGGTCATCTCTGGGGCCAACGTCCTGACTTTC. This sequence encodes CASSLGRGVISGANVLTF.

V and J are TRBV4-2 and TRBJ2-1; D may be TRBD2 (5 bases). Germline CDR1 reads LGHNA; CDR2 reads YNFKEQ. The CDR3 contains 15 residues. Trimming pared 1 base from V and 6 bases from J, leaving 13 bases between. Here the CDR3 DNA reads TGTGCCAGCAGCCAAGTAACTAGTGGGCGCAATGAGCAGTTCTTC. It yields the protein CASSQVTSGRNEQFF.

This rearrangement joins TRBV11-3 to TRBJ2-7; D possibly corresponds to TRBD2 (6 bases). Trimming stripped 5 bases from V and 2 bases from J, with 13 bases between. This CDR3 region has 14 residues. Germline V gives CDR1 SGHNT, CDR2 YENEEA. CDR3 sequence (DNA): TGTGCCAGCAGCCCGCTAGCGATTCCCTACGAGCAGTACTTC. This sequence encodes CASSPLAIPYEQYF.

CDR3 nucleotides: TGTGCCAGCAGCTCTACCCCTAAGCAGTACTTC. Protein product: CASSSTPKQYF. The V call is TRBV7-9, the J call TRBJ2-7; D not certain. The V end lost 4 bases, the J end lost 8 bases, and 9 bases lay between the germline ends. From germline, CDR1 is SEHNR and CDR2 FQNEAQ (reference sequence). The CDR3 has 11 amino acids.

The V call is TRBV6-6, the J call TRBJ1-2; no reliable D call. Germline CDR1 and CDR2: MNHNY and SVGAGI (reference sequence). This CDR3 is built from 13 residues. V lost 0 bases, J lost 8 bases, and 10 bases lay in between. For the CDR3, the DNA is TGTGCCAGCAGTTACTCATCAGTGGGAGGCTACACCTTC. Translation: CASSYSSVGGYTF.

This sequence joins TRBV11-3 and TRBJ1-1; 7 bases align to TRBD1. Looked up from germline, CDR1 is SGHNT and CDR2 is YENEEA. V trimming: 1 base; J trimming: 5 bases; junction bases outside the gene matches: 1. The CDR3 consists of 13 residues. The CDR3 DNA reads TGTGCCAGCAGCTTAGTACAGGGGACTGAAGCTTTCTTT. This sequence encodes CASSLVQGTEAFF.

The CDR3 reads CASSQDSQGHSTGELFF. The CDR3 DNA sequence: TGCGCCAGCAGCCAAGACTCCCAGGGTCATAGCACCGGGGAGCTGTTTTTT. The rearrangement uses TRBV4-1 and TRBJ2-2, with a possible D match to TRBD1 (5 bases). This CDR3 contains 17 residues. CDR1 and CDR2 (germline): MGHRA, YSYEKL. Trimming left V 0 bases short and J 4 bases short, with 15 bases between.

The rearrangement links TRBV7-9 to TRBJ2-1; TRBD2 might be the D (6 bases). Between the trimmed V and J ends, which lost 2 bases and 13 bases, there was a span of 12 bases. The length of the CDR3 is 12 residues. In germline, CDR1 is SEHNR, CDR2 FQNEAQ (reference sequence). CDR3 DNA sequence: TGTGCCAGCAGCTTATATAGCGGAGACCAGTTCTTC. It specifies CASSLYSGDQFF.